This TCR beta chain was retrieved from a study of T cells after posttransplantation cyclophosphamide. In this sample, this clone turned up a few times. Here immunoSEQ multiplex PCR was the method, and the copy in TCRdb shows in-frame clones only, minus some. The sample includes about 15,000 clones, roughly four fifths of them seen just once. The specimen was memory CD4+ T cells sorted from PBMCs. This TCR came from a man between 45 and 60 years old.

CDR3 amino acids: CASSPLRGANEKLFF. CDR3 bases: TGTGCCAGCAGTCCCCTTCGCGGGGCTAATGAAAAACTGTTTTTT. This sequence joins TRBV6-5 and TRBJ1-4; D unresolved. The CDR3 length is 15 residues. V was cut by 5 bases and J by 3 bases, with 13 bases left in between. Germline CDR1 MNHEY, CDR2 SVGAGI.